This T cell receptor beta chain was identified in a study of T cells in Graves' hyperthyroidism and ophthalmopathy. The overall study: The initial diagnosis was the point when peripheral blood was collected, ahead of any treatment.

Among ophthalmopathy patients, the Clinical Activity Score reached at least 3, the NOSPECS grade reached at least 4, and duration remained under 3 months. Diagnoses were established using clinical symptoms, serum thyroxine and TRAb, thyroid ultrasound and orbital computed tomography. This clonotype was observed a handful of times. Trimming shortened V by 5 bases and J by 8 bases, and 18 bases separated the two germline ends. CDR3 length equals 15 residues. Germline CDR1 reads MNHEY; CDR2 reads SMNVEV (reference sequence). Amplification yielded TCR beta CDR3 regions, with RNA transcripts as the source. Researchers ran a first-round RT-PCR on the TCR CDR3 using the HTBI primer set. TCRdb recomputed calls from the multiplex PCR reads with MiXCR, one row per CDR3 protein. Here the sample spans about 270,000 distinct CDR3 sequences, around 20% being singletons.

The sequence was collected from a man aged 30 to 39 with Graves' ophthalmopathy. Material: blood. The chain joins TRBV27 to TRBJ2-2; possibly TRBD1 for D (6 bases). The CDR3 DNA follows: TGTGCCAGCAGTAGTGGGACACCCGGGGCAGGGGAGCTGTTTTTT. Residues: CASSSGTPGAGELFF.